This T cell receptor (beta chain) came from a study of shared clonotypes between healthy human individuals. In the naive CD8 group, cells lacked CD45RO and were positively selected for CCR7, so terminally differentiated effector memory CD45RA+ cells were left out. Nashville, Tennessee was home to all donors, each a Caucasian adult. CDR1 and CDR2 (germline): SEHNR, FQNEAQ (reference sequence). This CDR3 has 16 amino acids. J gave up 4 bases and V 6 bases, and 10 bases lay outside the gene matches. Deep-level assay runs were performed. Genomic DNA of each subset was evenly split across several immunoSEQ plates. TCRdb's table, derived via immunoSEQ multiplex PCR, lists solely in-frame clones and lacks some. The table includes nearly 2 million clones, about 95% detected once.

The sequencing input was naive CD8+ T cells sorted from blood. This chain joins TRBV7-9 and TRBJ2-3, with TRBD2 matching over 10 bases. This TCR derives from a man younger than 30 in good health. The CDR3 nucleotides read TGTGCCAGCAGTTCACATAGCGGGGGGAATGCAGATACGCAGTATTTT. Its protein product is CASSSHSGGNADTQYF.